These 29 T cell receptor beta chains originate from one sample sequenced in a study of blood T cell repertoires in COVID-19. This table comes from immunoSEQ multiplex PCR, and its TCRdb copy is limited to in-frame clones, with some not included. The table includes 150,000 to 200,000 clones, about 92% detected once. Sequencing was done on a sample of peripheral blood. The receptors come from a man aged 55 to 70 with active or convalescent COVID-19.

This clone was picked up a small number of times. V and J are TRBV27 and TRBJ2-6; TRBD1 aligns across 12 bases. The V gene's germline CDR1 is MNHEY and CDR2 SMNVEV (reference sequence). The CDR3 extends over 18 amino acids. J gave up 2 bases and V 6 bases, and 8 bases lay outside the gene matches. The CDR3 region is CASRPTGTGGAGANVLTF. CDR3 coding DNA: TGTGCCAGCAGACCAACCGGGACAGGGGGCGCTGGGGCCAACGTCCTGACTTTC.

The gene calls are TRBV9 and TRBJ2-6; the D gene is possibly TRBD2 (7 bases). The CDR3 runs 18 residues. Germline V CDR1 and CDR2: SGDLS, YYNGEE. The V end was cut by 6 bases, the J end by 0 bases, with 19 bases between. CDR3 nucleotide sequence: TGTGCCAGCAACTTAGGGGGGGACCATCCCTCTGGGGCCAACGTCCTGACTTTC. This translates into CASNLGGDHPSGANVLTF.

This clone was detected once. The J gene is TRBJ2-5, the V gene TRBV6-5; the match to TRBD1 covers 8 bases. Germline V CDR1 and CDR2: MNHEY, SVGAGI. With V trimmed by 6 bases and J by 5 bases, 5 bases remained unmatched. The CDR3 loop spans 13 amino acids. The CDR3 bases are TGTGCCAGCAGACAGACAGGGGTGGAGACCCAGTACTTC. Protein: CASRQTGVETQYF.

The chain recombines TRBV30 with TRBJ2-3, with 9 bases matching TRBD2. The CDR3 is 14 amino acids. The V segment lost 0 bases and the J segment 7 bases; nucleotides outside the gene matches: 5. Germline CDR1 and CDR2: GTSNPN and SVGIG (reference sequence). This chain's CDR3 is CAWSVLASGNTQYF. The CDR3, as DNA: TGTGCCTGGAGTGTACTGGCTAGCGGGAATACGCAGTATTTT. Drawing the rest from reference TRBV30 and TRBJ2-3, the complete variable domain is SQTIHQWPATLVQPVGSPLSLECTVEGTSNPNLYWYRQAAGRGLQLLFYSVGIGQISSEVPQNLSASRPQDRQFILSSKKLLLSDSGFYLCAWSVLASGNTQYFGPGTRLTVL.

This clone appeared a few times. The CDR3 region is CASSPGQGGGYTF. CDR3 bases: TGTGCCAGCTCACCGGGACAGGGCGGCGGCTACACCTTC. The chain recombines TRBV18 with TRBJ1-2; 9 bases map to TRBD1. J was trimmed by 8 bases and V by 3 bases; bases with no gene match: 4. This CDR3 is built from 13 residues. Germline CDR1 and CDR2: KGHSH and LQKENI.

The chain carries TRBV5-5 and TRBJ1-1, with a possible D match to TRBD1 (5 bases). The V end lost 3 bases, the J end lost 1 base, and 19 bases lay between the germline ends. The CDR3 length is 17 residues. From germline, CDR1 is SGHKS and CDR2 YYEKEE (reference sequence). CDR3 DNA: TGTGCCAGCAGCTCGCTGCCACCGGGACTTACGAACACTGAAGCTTTCTTT. Translated, it gives CASSSLPPGLTNTEAFF.

The rearrangement uses TRBV2 and TRBJ1-6, with D perhaps TRBD1 (5 bases). CDR3 length: 13 residues. Germline assignment: CDR1 SNHLY and CDR2 FYNNEI. V was cut by 5 bases and J by 9 bases, with 11 bases left in between. The CDR3, as DNA: TGTGCCAGCAGTCTTACGGGGGTTTCACCCCTCCACTTT. As protein: CASSLTGVSPLHF.

J is TRBJ2-5 and V is TRBV5-1; 7 bases are shared with TRBD2. The CDR3 length is 16 residues. Germline CDR1 reads SGHRS; CDR2 reads YFSETQ. J lost 2 bases, V lost 0 bases, and 7 bases had no gene match. DNA for the CDR3: TGCGCCAGCAGCTTGGCGGTAGCGGGCGTTCAAGAGACCCAGTACTTC. This encodes CASSLAVAGVQETQYF.

V usage is TRBV5-5 and J usage is TRBJ1-1; 9 bases agree with TRBD1. The CDR3 is 17 amino acids. Trimming removed 1 base from V and 4 bases from J; junction bases left unmatched: 11. CDR1 is SGHKS and CDR2 is YYEKEE in the germline V gene (reference sequence). The CDR3 here is CASSLTSWGQGFTEAFF. CDR3 coding DNA: TGTGCCAGCAGCTTGACCAGTTGGGGACAGGGATTCACTGAAGCTTTCTTT.

The chain carries TRBV6-5 and TRBJ1-1; no clear D. This CDR3 has 16 amino acids. In germline, CDR1 is MNHEY, CDR2 SVGAGI. Trimming shortened V by 2 bases and J by 1 base, and 14 bases separated the two germline ends. CDR3 amino acids: CASSYPVAGGNTEAFF. The DNA for the CDR3 is TGTGCCAGCAGTTACCCCGTGGCAGGTGGGAACACTGAAGCTTTCTTT.

V usage is TRBV2 and J usage is TRBJ1-1; perhaps TRBD1 as D (6 bases). CDR3 length: 12 amino acids. The V and J ends lost 6 bases and 8 bases respectively, with 13 bases between them. CDR1 is SNHLY, CDR2 FYNNEI, per germline. The CDR3 protein is CASREQGAEAFF. The CDR3, as DNA: TGTGCCAGCAGGGAACAGGGTGCCGAAGCTTTCTTT.

The CDR3 nucleotides are TGTGCCAGTAGTACCCGGAGGGACAATCTAGCGGGCCTTTCCTACGAGCAGTACTTC. Encoded protein: CASSTRRDNLAGLSYEQYF. V is TRBV19 and J is TRBJ2-7; 8 bases are shared with TRBD2. The length of the CDR3 is 19 residues. Per the germline V gene, CDR1 is LNHDA and CDR2 is SQIVND (reference sequence). V lost 4 bases, J lost 1 base, and 18 bases stayed unmatched.

The chain combines TRBV5-1 with TRBJ2-6; D might be TRBD1 (5 bases). This CDR3 comprises 15 residues. V lost 0 bases and J 4 bases, leaving 8 bases between the germline ends. Germline lookup yields CDR1 SGHRS and CDR2 YFSETQ. CDR3 region: CASSLAGFGANVLTF. As DNA, the CDR3 is TGCGCCAGCAGCTTGGCAGGGTTCGGGGCCAACGTCCTGACTTTC.

The chain has TRBV5-1 and TRBJ2-7; D is perhaps TRBD1 (7 bases). V was clipped by 0 bases and J by 5 bases, with 15 bases between them. Per germline, CDR1 SGHRS and CDR2 YFSETQ. The CDR3 is 15 residues long. CDR3 protein: CASSLVDREEDEQYF. The CDR3 region has the DNA TGCGCCAGCAGCTTGGTAGACAGGGAGGAGGACGAGCAGTACTTC.

CDR3 sequence reads: CASSSRQNTGELFF. The CDR3 nucleotides read TGTGCCAGTAGTTCACGACAGAACACCGGGGAGCTGTTTTTT. The chain recombines TRBV19 with TRBJ2-2; D not certain. The germline gives CDR1 LNHDA, CDR2 SQIVND (reference sequence). The V end lost 5 bases, the J end lost 1 base, and 8 bases lay between the germline ends. The length of the CDR3 is 14 residues.

CDR3 loop: CASTHLRGTGQPQHF. The DNA for the CDR3 is TGTGCCAGCACCCACCTTAGGGGTACAGGACAGCCCCAGCATTTT. This chain joins TRBV28 and TRBJ1-5, with D possibly being TRBD1 (5 bases). Germline loops: CDR1 MDHEN, CDR2 SYDVKM. The CDR3 sequence is 15 residues long. Trimming stripped 7 bases from V and 7 bases from J, with 20 bases between.

The chain has TRBV7-6 and TRBJ1-5; 7 bases are shared with TRBD1. Losses at the gene ends were 5 bases for V and 5 bases for J; bases not matched to a gene: 9. The CDR3 totals 15 residues. Germline loops: CDR1 SGHVS, CDR2 FNYEAQ. The CDR3 DNA is TGTGCCAGCAGCGATACAGGGGCCTGGGATCAGCCCCAGCATTTT. It codes for CASSDTGAWDQPQHF.

The CDR3 spells CSASQAGPYNEQFF. The CDR3 nucleotides are TGCAGTGCTAGTCAGGCGGGACCCTACAATGAGCAGTTCTTC. The genes are TRBV20-1 and TRBJ2-1; TRBD2 is a possible D gene (6 bases). V was cut by 3 bases and J by 2 bases, with 11 bases left in between. CDR3 length: 14 residues. CDR1 and CDR2 from the germline V gene are DFQATT and SNEGSKA (reference sequence).

CDR3 sequence reads: CASSSMGGDYQPQHF. The CDR3 DNA reads TGTGCCAGCAGTTCCATGGGGGGAGATTATCAGCCCCAGCATTTT. The chain carries TRBV27 and TRBJ1-5, with D perhaps matching TRBD1 (5 bases). V gave up 4 bases and J gave up 5 bases, with 15 bases separating them. The CDR3 runs 15 residues. Germline V gives CDR1 MNHEY, CDR2 SMNVEV (reference sequence).

This sequence joins TRBV19 and TRBJ1-2, with 8 bases fitting TRBD1. Germline lookup yields CDR1 LNHDA and CDR2 SQIVND (reference sequence). There are 16 residues in the CDR3. V was pared by 3 bases and J by 4 bases, with 10 bases of the junction left unmatched. The CDR3 loop reads CASSIPQDRVGYGYTF. The DNA for the CDR3 is TGTGCCAGTAGTATCCCCCAGGACAGGGTCGGCTATGGCTACACCTTC.

The CDR3 loop reads CASSHLRGPYEQYF. The CDR3 DNA reads TGTGCCAGCAGTCATTTAAGGGGGCCCTACGAGCAGTACTTC. The V call is TRBV3-1 (or the pseudogene TRBV3-2), the J call TRBJ2-7; 7 bases match TRBD1. With 6 bases clipped from V and 2 bases from J, the junction kept 7 bases outside the gene matches. CDR1 and CDR2 from the germline V gene are LGHDT and YNNKEL (reference sequence). This CDR3 is built from 14 residues.

This rearrangement joins TRBV2 to TRBJ1-3; perhaps TRBD1 as D (5 bases). Trimming removed 6 bases from V and 7 bases from J, with 13 bases in between. CDR1 and CDR2 (germline): SNHLY, FYNNEI. This CDR3 is built from 13 residues. CDR3 bases: TGTGCCAGCAGCCTGGGACTTCTTAACACCATATATTTT. This encodes CASSLGLLNTIYF.

The chain links TRBV6-4 to TRBJ2-6; 7 bases map to TRBD1. The ends lost 0 bases at V and 2 bases at J; junction bases unmatched: 22. CDR1 MRHNA and CDR2 SNTAGT come from the germline V gene. The CDR3 loop spans 23 amino acids. CDR3 in amino acids: CASSDSSIGQDFIYQAGANVLTF. Here the CDR3 DNA reads TGTGCCAGCAGTGACTCGAGTATAGGACAGGACTTTATTTATCAAGCTGGGGCCAACGTCCTGACTTTC.

The rearrangement links TRBV5-1 to TRBJ2-1, with a weak D call TRBD2 (7 bases). This CDR3 region has 15 residues. CDR1 is SGHRS and CDR2 is YFSETQ in the germline V gene. V was shortened by 4 bases and J by 8 bases, with 19 bases between the two germline ends. This CDR3 is CASSPVGGARDEQFF. The CDR3 bases are TGCGCCAGCAGCCCCGTGGGGGGGGCCAGGGATGAGCAGTTCTTC.

This rearrangement joins TRBV29-1 to TRBJ1-2; possible D gene TRBD1, 6 bases. The length of the CDR3 is 14 residues. Germline CDR1 and CDR2: SQVTM and ANQGSEA. Trimming cost V 6 bases and J 5 bases, with 19 bases left between them. The CDR3 is CSVPRQGIQYGYTF. In DNA form, the CDR3 reads TGCAGCGTCCCTCGCCAGGGGATCCAATATGGCTACACCTTC.

V and J are TRBV10-1 and TRBJ2-1, with TRBD2 matching over 15 bases. The CDR3 loop spans 15 amino acids. V was pared by 5 bases and J by 6 bases, with 2 bases of the junction left unmatched. From germline, CDR1 is WNHNN and CDR2 SYGVQD (reference sequence). This chain's CDR3 is CASSPGLAGGNEQFF. The CDR3 bases are TGCGCCAGCAGTCCGGGACTAGCGGGGGGCAATGAGCAGTTCTTC.

The chain has TRBV19 and TRBJ1-2; a weak D match, TRBD1 (5 bases). This CDR3 is built from 15 residues. The germline V gene encodes CDR1 LNHDA and CDR2 SQIVND (reference sequence). The V end lost 6 bases, the J end lost 2 bases, and 16 bases lay between the germline ends. CDR3 residues: CASRKGVAANYGYTF. DNA for the CDR3: TGTGCCAGTAGGAAAGGGGTGGCTGCGAACTATGGCTACACCTTC.

The J gene is TRBJ1-2, the V gene TRBV7-8; D gene unclear. Germline V gene lookup returns CDR1 SGHVS and CDR2 FQNEAQ. This CDR3 is built from 14 residues. The V and J ends lost 1 base and 1 base respectively, with 7 bases between them. CDR3: CASSLVEDNYGYTF. The CDR3 nucleotides read TGTGCCAGCAGCTTAGTCGAGGATAACTATGGCTACACCTTC.

About this clone: The sample holds other DNA sequences that translate to the same CDR3. The gene calls are TRBV6-5 and TRBJ1-1, with a possible D match to TRBD1 (5 bases). The germline gives CDR1 MNHEY, CDR2 SVGAGI. The CDR3 spans 14 residues. Trimming left V 3 bases short and J 4 bases short, with 12 bases between. The chain's CDR3 is CASSYSSGVTEAFF. The CDR3 DNA is TGTGCCAGCAGTTATTCATCGGGGGTCACTGAAGCTTTCTTT.